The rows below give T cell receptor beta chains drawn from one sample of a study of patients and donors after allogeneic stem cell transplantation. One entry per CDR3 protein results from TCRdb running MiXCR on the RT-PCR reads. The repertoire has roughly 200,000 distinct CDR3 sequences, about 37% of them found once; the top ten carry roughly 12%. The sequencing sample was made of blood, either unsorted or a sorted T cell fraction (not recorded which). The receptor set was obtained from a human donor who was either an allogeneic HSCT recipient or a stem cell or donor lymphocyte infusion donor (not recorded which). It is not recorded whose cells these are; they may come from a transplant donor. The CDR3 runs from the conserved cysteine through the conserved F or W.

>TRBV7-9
CASSSGTEEQFF
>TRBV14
CASSQDPGYGYTF
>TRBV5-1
CASSFSGGEVNEQFF
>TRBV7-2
CASSLSTSGNQPQHF
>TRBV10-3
CAISETSVSTDTQYF
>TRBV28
CASSFLLLDKNTEAFF
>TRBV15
CATSRDYGATRSGANVLTF
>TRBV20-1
CSAVWDTEAFF
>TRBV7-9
CASSLDRGSATNEKLFF
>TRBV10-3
CAIFSGGLRTEAFF
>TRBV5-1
CASSLDGRDNTEAFF
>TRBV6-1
CASSVGHLGLEYF
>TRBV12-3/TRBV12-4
CASSLSRGVTMNTEAFF
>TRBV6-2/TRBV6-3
CASSQTAGYTF
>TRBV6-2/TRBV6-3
CASSSPLGDEQYF
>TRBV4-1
CASSRVGTFEGELFF
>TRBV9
CASGGDSSYEQYF
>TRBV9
CASSEGRFYGYTF
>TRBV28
CASSILQGGYTF
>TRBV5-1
CASSPEWGKNIQYF
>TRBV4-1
CASSQLNSPNYGYTF
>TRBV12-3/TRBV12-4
CASSLKGALGGAEAFF
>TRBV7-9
CASSFRSPGTGELFF
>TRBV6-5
CASRGTGRYEQYF
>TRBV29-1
CSVERHEGGEQYF
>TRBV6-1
CASSERLNYGYTF
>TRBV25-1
CASSPEGSYEQYF
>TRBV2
CAGATGGPYEQYF
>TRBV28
CASSRRDRGNTGELFF
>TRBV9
CASSVSRDDTGELFF
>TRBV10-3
CAISEPGPRNTEAFF
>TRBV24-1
CATSDSDTDFHEQFF
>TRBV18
CASSPDRANEKLFF
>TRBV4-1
CASSKGVEANVLTF
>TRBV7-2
CASSLGYSGKVKTQYF
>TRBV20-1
CSARESGGFHF
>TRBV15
CATSKRRGSGDEQFF
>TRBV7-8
CASSLAASRARGPRLYSNQPQHF
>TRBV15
CATSSGGGYSGNTIYF
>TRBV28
CASSSPGGHVQPQHF
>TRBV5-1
CASSSQGGSYEQYF
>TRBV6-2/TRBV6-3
CASSYSGARVGTEAFF